This T cell receptor (beta chain) was observed in a study of T cells after yellow fever vaccination. Study details: Preparation of the low-cell-number fractions used SMART-Seq v4 Ultra Low Input.

There are many counts of this clonotype. What it recognizes is unknown. 5'RACE template switching produced TCR cDNA carrying a universal primer site and UMIs. TCRdb used MiXCR to reprocess the 5' RACE reads, holding one entry per CDR3 protein. The sample shows approximately 610,000 distinct CDR3 sequences, around 16% of them seen only once. Study results and caveats: Post-booster reappearance was seen for most primary-vaccination clones (just under 97% CD4, 80% to 90% CD8). FACS-sorted repertoires could contain abundant clonotypes contaminating from the bulk population.

The input for sequencing was PBMCs, taken about 5 days after the first yellow fever vaccination. The clonotype comes from a man aged 18 to 35 who received the YFV17D yellow fever vaccine.

The DNA of the CDR3 is TGCGCCAGCAGCTTGCAGGGGGCTGACTCACCCCTCCACTTT. This gives the protein CASSLQGADSPLHF. The chain combines TRBV5-1 with TRBJ1-6, with 8 bases fitting TRBD1. The CDR3 is made up of 14 amino acids. Trimming cost V 1 base and J 10 bases; bases outside gene matches: 4. From germline, CDR1 is SGHRS and CDR2 YFSETQ.